The following is a T cell receptor beta chain sequence with its context. The data were obtained in a study of T-cell reconstitution after alpha-beta-depleted transplantation in children. Trimming took 5 bases from V and 4 from J; bases not matched to a gene: 2. Germline lookup yields CDR1 SGHRS and CDR2 YFSETQ. This CDR3 has 15 residues. The TCRbeta library incorporated unique molecular identifiers. TCRdb re-analysed the PCR reads in MiXCR, keeping a single row per CDR3 protein. Of hundreds of thousands of distinct CDR3 sequences in the sample, 16% were seen once. The J gene is TRBJ2-2, the V gene TRBV5-1, with 13 bases aligning to TRBD2. The specimen was PBMCs from the stem cell graft donor, collected from the stem cell graft. This receptor was obtained from a human donor who donated a stem cell graft to a child with acute myeloid leukemia. In nucleotides, the CDR3 is TGCGCCAGCAGGACTAGCGGGGGGATCACCGGGGAGCTGTTTTTT. Amino acids: CASRTSGGITGELFF.